The clone carrying this T cell receptor beta chain has more than one count but fewer than ten. As yet, its antigen is unknown. The read ends 3 residues shy of where the CDR3 ends; the end is completed using the germline J gene. This specimen belongs to a study of T cell clonality in common variable immunodeficiency. Study-wide findings and caveats: What drives increased CVID clonality needs T cell subpopulation sequencing. Fewer deletions and N-nucleotide insertions were reportedly seen in common variable immunodeficiency TCR beta sequences.

The CDR3 loop spans 15 amino acids. After removal of 2 bases from V and 7 bases from J, the junction contained 11 bases not matched to a gene. Germline V lookup: CDR1 SGHRS, CDR2 YFSETQ. Assay used: immunoSEQ multiplex PCR; TCRdb lists only in-frame clones, some missing. In total the sample includes 25,000 to 35,000 clones, none of them seen once. No CVID subject was ill or on immunomodulatory drugs when sampled. The gene calls are TRBV5-1 and TRBJ1-1; 7 nucleotides line up with TRBD1. The sequence was obtained from a human donor with common variable immunodeficiency. The specimen sequenced was peripheral blood mononuclear cells. The part of the CDR3 DNA that was read is TGCGCCAGCAGCTTTCTCTACAGGGGAGGGAATGAA. Translating it yields CASSFLYRGGNE. The CDR3 as a whole reads CASSFLYRGGNEAFF.